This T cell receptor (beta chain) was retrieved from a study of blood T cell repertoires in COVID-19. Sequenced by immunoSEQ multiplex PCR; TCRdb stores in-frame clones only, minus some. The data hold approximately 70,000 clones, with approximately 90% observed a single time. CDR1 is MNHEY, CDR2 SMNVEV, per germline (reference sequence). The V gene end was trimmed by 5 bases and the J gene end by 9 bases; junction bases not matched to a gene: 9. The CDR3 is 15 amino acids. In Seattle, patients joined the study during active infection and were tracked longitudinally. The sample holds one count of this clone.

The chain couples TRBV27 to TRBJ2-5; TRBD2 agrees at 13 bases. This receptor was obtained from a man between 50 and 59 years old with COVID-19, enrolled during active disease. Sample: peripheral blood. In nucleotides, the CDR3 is TGTGCCAGCAGTCCCCTACTAGCGGGAGGGGGGGCCCAGTACTTC. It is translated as CASSPLLAGGGAQYF.